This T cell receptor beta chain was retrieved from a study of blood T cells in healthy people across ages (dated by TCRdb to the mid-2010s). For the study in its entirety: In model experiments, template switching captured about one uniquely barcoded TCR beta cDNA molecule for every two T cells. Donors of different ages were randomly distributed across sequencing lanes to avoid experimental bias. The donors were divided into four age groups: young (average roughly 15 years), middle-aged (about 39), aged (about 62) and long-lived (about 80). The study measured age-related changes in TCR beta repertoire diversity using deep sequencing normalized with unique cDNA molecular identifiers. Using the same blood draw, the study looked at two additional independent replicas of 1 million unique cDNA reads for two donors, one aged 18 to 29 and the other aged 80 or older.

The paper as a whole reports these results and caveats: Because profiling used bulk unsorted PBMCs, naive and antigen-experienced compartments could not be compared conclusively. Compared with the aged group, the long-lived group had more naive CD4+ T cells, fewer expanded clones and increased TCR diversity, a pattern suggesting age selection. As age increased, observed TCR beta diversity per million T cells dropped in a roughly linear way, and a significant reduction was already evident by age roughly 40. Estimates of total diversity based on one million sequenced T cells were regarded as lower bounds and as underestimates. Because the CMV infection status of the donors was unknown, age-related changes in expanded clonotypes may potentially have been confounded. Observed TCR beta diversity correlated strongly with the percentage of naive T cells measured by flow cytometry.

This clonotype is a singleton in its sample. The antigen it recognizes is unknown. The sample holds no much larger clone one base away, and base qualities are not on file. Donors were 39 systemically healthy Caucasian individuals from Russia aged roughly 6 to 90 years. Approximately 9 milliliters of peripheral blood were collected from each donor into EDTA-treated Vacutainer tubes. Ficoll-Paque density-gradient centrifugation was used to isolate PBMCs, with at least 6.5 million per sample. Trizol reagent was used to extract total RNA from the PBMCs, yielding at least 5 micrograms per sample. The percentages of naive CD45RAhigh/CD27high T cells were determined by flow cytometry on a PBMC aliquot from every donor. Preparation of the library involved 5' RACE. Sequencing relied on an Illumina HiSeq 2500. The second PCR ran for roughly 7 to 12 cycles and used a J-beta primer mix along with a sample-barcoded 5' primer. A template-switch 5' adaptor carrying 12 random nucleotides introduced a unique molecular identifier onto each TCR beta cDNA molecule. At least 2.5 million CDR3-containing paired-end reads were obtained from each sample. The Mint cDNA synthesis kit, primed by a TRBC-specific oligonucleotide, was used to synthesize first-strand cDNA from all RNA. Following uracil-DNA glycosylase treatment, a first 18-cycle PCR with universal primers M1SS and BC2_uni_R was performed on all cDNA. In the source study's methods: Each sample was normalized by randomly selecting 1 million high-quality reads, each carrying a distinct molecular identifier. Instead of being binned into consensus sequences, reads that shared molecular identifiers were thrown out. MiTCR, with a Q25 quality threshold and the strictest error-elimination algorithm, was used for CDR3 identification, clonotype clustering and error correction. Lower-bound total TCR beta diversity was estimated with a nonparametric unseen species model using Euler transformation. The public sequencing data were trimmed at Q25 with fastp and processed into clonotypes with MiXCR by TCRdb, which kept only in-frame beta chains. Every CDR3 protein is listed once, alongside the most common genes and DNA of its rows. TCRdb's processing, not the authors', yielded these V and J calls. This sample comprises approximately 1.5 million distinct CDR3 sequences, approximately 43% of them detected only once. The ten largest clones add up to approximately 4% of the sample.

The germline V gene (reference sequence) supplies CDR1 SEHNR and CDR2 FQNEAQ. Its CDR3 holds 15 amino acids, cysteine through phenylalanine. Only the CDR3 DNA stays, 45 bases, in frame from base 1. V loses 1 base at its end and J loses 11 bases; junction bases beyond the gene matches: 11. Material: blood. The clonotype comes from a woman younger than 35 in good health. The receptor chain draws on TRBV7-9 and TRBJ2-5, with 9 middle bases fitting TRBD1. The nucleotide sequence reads TGTGCCAGCAGCTTAGTGGGACAGGGAATCCATGAGCAGTACTTC. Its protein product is CASSLVGQGIHEQYF.